This record covers a single T cell receptor beta chain. The data were obtained in a study of beta chain features in type 1 diabetes. This CDR3 comprises 14 residues. J lost 8 bases, V lost 5 bases, and 7 bases had no gene match. Germline V CDR1 and CDR2: ENHRY, SYGVKD. The authors reverse transcribed all of the isolated RNA, so sequencing captured expressed TCRB transcripts. The data were produced by immunoSEQ multiplex PCR, yet TCRdb's version contains in-frame clones alone and is incomplete. The data show hundreds of thousands of clones, around 12% seen once. The TCR sequence derives from a man between 18 and 35 years old in good health. V and J are TRBV10-3 and TRBJ2-1; 9 bases are shared with TRBD1. Input material: naive CD4+ T cells from blood. In DNA, the CDR3 is TGTGCCATCAGTTGGGCGGACAGGGGCCATGAGCAGTTCTTC. The encoded protein is CAISWADRGHEQFF.